One sample yielded the 26 T cell receptor beta chains listed below, sequenced in a study of blood T cell repertoires in COVID-19 (dated by TCRdb to about 2020). Library preparation employed the immunoSEQ multiplex PCR assay. Not all clones reach the TCRdb copy of this immuneACCESS table, which keeps in-frame sequences only. Checked studies attribute under half of the gap to unresolved V genes and leave the rest unexplained. Across this sample there are some 220,000 clones, with around 84% seen only once. 10% to 15% of the sample is taken by the ten largest. The sequenced material came from peripheral blood. The receptors were sampled from a human donor in a cohort sampled during active COVID-19.

CDR3 nucleotide sequence: TGTGCCAGCAGCCCGAATGGGGCTAGGAATCAGCCCCAGCATTTT. It encodes CASSPNGARNQPQHF. The rearrangement joins TRBV7-9 to TRBJ1-5; D may be TRBD1 (5 bases). Trimming shortened V by 5 bases and J by 4 bases, and 15 bases separated the two germline ends. This CDR3 region has 15 residues. CDR1 and CDR2 from the germline V gene are SEHNR and FQNEAQ (reference sequence).

The V and J genes are TRBV7-9 and TRBJ1-2; TRBD1 matches 7 bases. This CDR3 is built from 15 residues. Germline CDR1 reads SEHNR; CDR2 reads FQNEAQ (reference sequence). V gave up 3 bases and J gave up 5 bases; unmatched junction bases: 9. The CDR3: CASSLVQGIGYGYTF. The CDR3 DNA reads as TGTGCCAGCAGCTTGGTACAGGGGATTGGGTATGGCTACACCTTC.

The chain employs TRBV4-2 and TRBJ2-5; D perhaps matches TRBD2 (5 bases). V gave up 3 bases and J gave up 2 bases, with 19 bases separating them. The CDR3 covers 17 residues. CDR1 LGHNA and CDR2 YNFKEQ come from the germline V gene. CDR3 sequence reads: CASSHPKGSASQETQYF. The CDR3 DNA reads as TGTGCCAGCAGCCATCCGAAGGGTAGCGCCAGTCAAGAGACCCAGTACTTC.

The CDR3 region is CAISEPGDGYTF. DNA for the CDR3: TGTGCCATCAGTGAGCCCGGGGATGGCTACACCTTC. The chain links TRBV10-3 to TRBJ1-2; no reliable D call. Trimming took off 2 bases at V and 6 bases at J, with 7 bases between the two ends. CDR3 length equals 12 residues. Germline CDR1 reads ENHRY; CDR2 reads SYGVKD.

The chain uses TRBV18 and TRBJ2-7; perhaps TRBD1 as D (7 bases). Germline V gives CDR1 KGHSH, CDR2 LQKENI. V lost 5 bases, J lost 0 bases, and 11 bases lay in between. There are 14 residues in the CDR3. In DNA, the CDR3 is TGTGCCAGCTCAGCGGGACAGACCTCCTACGAGCAGTACTTC. Translated, it gives CASSAGQTSYEQYF.

The chain is built from TRBV5-1 and TRBJ1-1; D is possibly TRBD1 (6 bases). The CDR3 totals 15 residues. From germline, CDR1 is SGHRS and CDR2 YFSETQ. Trimming stripped 1 base from V and 5 bases from J, with 15 bases between. CDR3 sequence (DNA): TGCGCCAGCAGCTTGTCCGTGGGGGGGCAAACTGAAGCTTTCTTT. Translation: CASSLSVGGQTEAFF.

The V call is TRBV7-8, the J call TRBJ1-1; no firm D call. This CDR3 contains 14 residues. The V and J ends lost 1 base and 4 bases respectively, with 10 bases between them. The germline CDR1 and CDR2 sequences are SGHVS and FQNEAQ. CDR3 amino acids: CASSLEQSFTEAFF. As DNA, the CDR3 is TGTGCCAGCAGCTTAGAACAGAGTTTCACTGAAGCTTTCTTT.

The V gene is TRBV30, the J gene TRBJ1-2; 7 bases fit TRBD1. CDR3 size: 15 residues. Germline assignment: CDR1 GTSNPN and CDR2 SVGIG (reference sequence). The J segment lost 0 bases and the V segment lost 0 bases, leaving 4 bases of the junction unmatched. CDR3 amino acids: CAWSVPGGANYGYTF. The DNA of the CDR3 is TGTGCCTGGAGTGTACCAGGGGGTGCTAACTATGGCTACACCTTC.

The V gene is TRBV10-3, the J gene TRBJ2-7, with 14 nucleotides matching TRBD2. Looked up from germline, CDR1 is ENHRY and CDR2 is SYGVKD. This CDR3 has 16 residues. After removal of 10 bases from V and 5 bases from J, the junction contained 13 bases not matched to a gene. The DNA for the CDR3 is TGTGCCACCCAAGGCGGGACTAGCGGGAGTGCCCACGAGCAGTACTTC. Residues: CATQGGTSGSAHEQYF.

This sequence joins TRBV5-1 and TRBJ2-7, with 10 bases lining up with TRBD1. The CDR3 consists of 15 residues. Germline-derived CDR1 and CDR2 are SGHRS and YFSETQ. The V and J ends lost 3 bases and 2 bases, in that order; junction bases with no gene match: 5. Written as DNA, the CDR3 is TGCGCCAGCAGCTCGCGGGACAGGGGCCCCTACGAGCAGTACTTC. Translating it yields CASSSRDRGPYEQYF.

The chain uses TRBV3-1 (or the pseudogene TRBV3-2) and TRBJ2-6; maybe TRBD1 (6 bases). V was cut by 5 bases and J by 10 bases, with 21 bases left in between. The CDR3 contains 16 residues. Germline V lookup: CDR1 LGHDT, CDR2 YNNKEL (reference sequence). The DNA of the CDR3 is TGTGCCAGCAGCAACCGACAGGACGGGGATTCGAACGTCCTGACTTTC. It specifies CASSNRQDGDSNVLTF.

The chain has TRBV28 and TRBJ2-2; no firm D call. Germline CDR1 MDHEN, CDR2 SYDVKM. V lost 8 bases to trimming and J lost 2 bases, with 12 bases between them. This CDR3 contains 14 residues. The CDR3, as DNA: TGTGCCAGCCGCGTCGAGATTAACACCGGGGAGCTGTTTTTT. Protein sequence: CASRVEINTGELFF.

This chain joins TRBV27 and TRBJ1-6; TRBD1 agrees at 10 bases. The ends lost 3 bases at V and 10 bases at J; junction bases unmatched: 9. Germline V CDR1 and CDR2: MNHEY, SMNVEV (reference sequence). This CDR3 has 16 residues. Here the CDR3 reads CASSLAGQGWVSPLHF. In DNA, the CDR3 is TGTGCCAGCAGTTTGGCGGGACAGGGGTGGGTGTCACCCCTCCACTTT.

The chain uses TRBV11-2 and TRBJ2-7; TRBD2 agrees at 7 bases. Per germline, CDR1 SGHAT and CDR2 FQNNGV. The CDR3 covers 14 residues. V lost 1 base to trimming and J lost 0 bases; unmatched junction nucleotides: 0. This chain's CDR3 is CASSLGTSSYEQYF. CDR3 bases: TGTGCCAGCAGCTTAGGGACTAGCTCCTACGAGCAGTACTTC. Complete variable domain (other parts from reference TRBV11-2 and TRBJ2-7): EAGVAQSPRYKIIEKRQSVAFWCNPISGHATLYWYQQILGQGPKLLIQFQNNGVVDDSQLPKDRFSAERLKGVDSTLKIQPAKLEDSAVYLCASSLGTSSYEQYFGPGTRLTVT.

V gene TRBV5-1 combines with J gene TRBJ2-7, with D maybe TRBD2 (6 bases). The CDR3 contains 14 residues. Deletions cut 4 bases from V and 2 bases from J, with 13 bases between. Germline CDR1 and CDR2: SGHRS and YFSETQ. The CDR3 is CASSPLGGTYEQYF. CDR3 bases: TGCGCCAGCAGCCCGCTCGGGGGTACCTACGAGCAGTACTTC.

This clone was seen once. The chain couples TRBV4-2 to TRBJ1-2; D is perhaps TRBD1 (5 bases). Looked up from germline, CDR1 is LGHNA and CDR2 is YNFKEQ. The CDR3 has 15 residues. With 0 bases removed from V and 7 bases from J, the gap between germline ends came to 15 bases. The CDR3 region has the DNA TGTGCCAGCAGCCAAGATGGGGCTAAAGGGATTGGCTACACCTTC. It encodes CASSQDGAKGIGYTF.

The chain recombines TRBV5-6 with TRBJ1-5; 9 bases fit TRBD1. CDR1 is SGHDT and CDR2 is YYEEEE in the germline V gene. The CDR3 contains 16 residues. V lost 4 bases, J lost 1 base, and 6 bases stayed unmatched. Here the CDR3 reads CASSQDRGYSNQPQHF. The CDR3 DNA follows: TGTGCCAGCAGCCAGGACAGGGGTTACAGCAATCAGCCCCAGCATTTT.

The CDR3 protein is CASSRDSKPFYGYTF. The CDR3 coding sequence is TGTGCCAGTAGTAGGGACTCCAAACCCTTCTATGGCTACACCTTC. The chain combines TRBV19 with TRBJ1-2, with D possibly being TRBD1 (5 bases). V was pared by 4 bases and J by 4 bases, with 16 bases between. This CDR3 contains 15 residues. The germline V gene encodes CDR1 LNHDA and CDR2 SQIVND (reference sequence).

V usage is TRBV21-1 and J usage is TRBJ2-5; TRBD1 is the table's D call and was not checked against the DNA. TRBV21-1 is designated a pseudogene. This CDR3 is 14 amino acids long. CDR3 sequence (DNA): TGTGCCAGCAGCCTTCAGGGTTTCAAAGAGACCCAGTACTTC. Its protein is CASSLQGFKETQYF.

The V call is TRBV4-1, the J call TRBJ2-7, with 7 bases lining up with TRBD1. The CDR3 has 14 residues. Germline V gene data show CDR1 as MGHRA and CDR2 as YSYEKL. With V trimmed by 3 bases and J by 0 bases, 2 bases remained unmatched. The CDR3 sequence: CASSQAGGSYEQYF. CDR3 coding DNA: TGCGCCAGCAGCCAGGCAGGGGGCTCCTACGAGCAGTACTTC.

The J gene is TRBJ1-1, the V gene TRBV5-1, with D perhaps matching TRBD1 (5 bases). V shed 4 bases and J shed 5 bases, with 15 bases lying between them. The CDR3 contains 14 residues. Germline values: CDR1 SGHRS, CDR2 YFSETQ. The CDR3 sequence: CASSIAGIGTEAFF. DNA of the CDR3: TGCGCCAGCAGCATCGCAGGGATAGGGACTGAAGCTTTCTTT.

The chain recombines TRBV20-1 with TRBJ2-1; unclear D gene. The CDR3 has 12 residues. Trimming took off 3 bases at V and 5 bases at J, with 8 bases between the two ends. Germline loops: CDR1 DFQATT, CDR2 SNEGSKA (reference sequence). The CDR3 sequence is CSASRVDNEQFF. In nucleotides, the CDR3 is TGCAGTGCTAGTCGGGTGGACAATGAGCAGTTCTTC.

The V gene is TRBV28, the J gene TRBJ2-1, with 7 bases aligning to TRBD1. This CDR3 comprises 14 residues. The J segment lost 9 bases and the V segment lost 6 bases, leaving 11 bases of the junction unmatched. Germline V gene sequence: CDR1 MDHEN, CDR2 SYDVKM. CDR3 bases: TGTGCCAGCAGCCCCACCCCGACAGGGTCTGAGCAGTTCTTC. Translation: CASSPTPTGSEQFF.

The rearrangement links TRBV9 to TRBJ2-1; tentatively, D is TRBD2 (6 bases). The CDR3 length is 14 residues. Trimming took off 0 bases at V and 7 bases at J, with 11 bases between the two ends. Germline V gene data show CDR1 as SGDLS and CDR2 as YYNGEE. CDR3 nucleotides: TGTGCCAGCAGCGTAGCTGGGACTGATAATGAGCAGTTCTTC. The encoded protein is CASSVAGTDNEQFF. Looking up the rest from reference TRBV9 and TRBJ2-1 gives the full variable domain: DSGVTQTPKHLITATGQRVTLRCSPRSGDLSVYWYQQSLDQGLQFLIQYYNGEERAKGNILERFSAQQFPDLHSELNLSSLELGDSALYFCASSVAGTDNEQFFGPGTRLTVL.

V gene TRBV4-3 combines with J gene TRBJ2-3; possibly TRBD1 for D (6 bases). Trimming took off 0 bases at V and 5 bases at J, with 9 bases between the two ends. Germline assignment: CDR1 LGHNA and CDR2 YSLEER. The CDR3 extends over 14 amino acids. The CDR3 loop reads CASSQEQGVDTQYF. As DNA, the CDR3 is TGCGCCAGCAGCCAAGAACAGGGCGTAGATACGCAGTATTTT.

The gene calls are TRBV29-1 and TRBJ2-1; 7 bases are a match to TRBD1. Germline CDR1 reads SQVTM; CDR2 reads ANQGSEA. CDR3 length: 12 residues. V was clipped by 7 bases and J by 10 bases; unmatched bases: 10. CDR3 amino acids: CSGNRGRSEQFF. The CDR3 nucleotides are TGCAGCGGCAACAGGGGACGCAGCGAGCAGTTCTTC.